These T cell receptor beta chains were read from a single sample in a study of blood T cell repertoires in COVID-19. The protocol was immunoSEQ multiplex PCR, while the TCRdb copy is restricted to in-frame clones and leaves out a portion. The sample contains roughly 270,000 clones, around 85% of which appear only once. Sequencing was performed on PBMCs or T cells enriched from blood (not recorded which). Receptors originate from a woman aged 45-59 years who had recovered from COVID-19. The CDR3 runs from the conserved cysteine through the conserved F or W. Fields, in order: J gene, V gene, CDR3 protein.

>TRBJ1-1|TRBV7-9
CASSLGQNTEAFF
>TRBJ2-3|TRBV11-2
CASSLGRTGGANTQYF
>TRBJ1-4|TRBV7-8
CASSRGGDREKLFF
>TRBJ2-7|TRBV19
CASQGLKGRAYEQYF
>TRBJ2-1|TRBV11-2
CASSLEGTGGNEQFF
>TRBJ2-1|TRBV2
CASSTGYNEQFF
>TRBJ2-5|TRBV18
CASSPGQKETQYF
>TRBJ1-3|TRBV5-1
CASSHGLFSGNTIYF
>TRBJ2-7|TRBV27
CASSSGVGGRSYEQYF
>TRBJ1-5|TRBV30
CAWNHREDQPQHF
>TRBJ2-1|TRBV7-9
CASSLALVPEQFF
>TRBJ2-1|TRBV24-1
CATSDSDRASEQFF
>TRBJ1-2|TRBV12-3/TRBV12-4
CASRRSGFYGYTF
>TRBJ2-3|TRBV5-1
CASSFVTSRPDTQYF
>TRBJ2-5|TRBV7-3
CASSLGAGETQYF
>TRBJ2-3|TRBV5-1
CASSLSTASTDTQYF
>TRBJ1-6|TRBV13
CASSSGQGHTSYNSPLHF
>TRBJ1-6|TRBV11-2
CASRPVAREFLHF
>TRBJ1-4|TRBV10-1
CAGQGRKDEKLFF
>TRBJ1-5|TRBV28
CASSSTGTVYQPQHF
>TRBJ2-3|TRBV20-1
CRAGGPDTQYF
>TRBJ2-7|TRBV5-1
CASSGGQSYEQYF
>TRBJ1-5|TRBV18
CASSVDNRYNQPQHF
>TRBJ2-7|TRBV6-6
CASLNRDRGIREQYF
>TRBJ2-7|TRBV4-1
CASSQGTGVRHEQYF
>TRBJ2-1|TRBV11-3
CASSLDLTSPHNEQFF
>TRBJ1-6|TRBV6-2/TRBV6-3
CASSYSDYSPLHF
>TRBJ2-7|TRBV6-5
CASSYSGAGYEQYF
>TRBJ2-1|TRBV27
CASGGTLDGTSGRAASYNEQFF
>TRBJ1-4|TRBV27
CASSFLGQLFF
>TRBJ1-1|TRBV29-1
CSVEGGGRLGTEAFF
>TRBJ2-3|TRBV7-2
CASSRLLAGSSTDTQYF
>TRBJ2-3|TRBV12-5
CASGLYPDTQYF
>TRBJ2-1|TRBV29-1
CRTGAGGEQFF
>TRBJ1-5|TRBV28
CASQGINQPQHF
>TRBJ1-6|TRBV7-8
CASSLRDRGNSPLHF
>TRBJ2-1|TRBV9
CASSVVAGGVREQFF
>TRBJ2-1|TRBV5-6
CASSRAGGNEQFF
>TRBJ2-1|TRBV6-4
CASKTSGVNNEQFF
>TRBJ2-1|TRBV7-2
CASSLLLAGSYNEQFF